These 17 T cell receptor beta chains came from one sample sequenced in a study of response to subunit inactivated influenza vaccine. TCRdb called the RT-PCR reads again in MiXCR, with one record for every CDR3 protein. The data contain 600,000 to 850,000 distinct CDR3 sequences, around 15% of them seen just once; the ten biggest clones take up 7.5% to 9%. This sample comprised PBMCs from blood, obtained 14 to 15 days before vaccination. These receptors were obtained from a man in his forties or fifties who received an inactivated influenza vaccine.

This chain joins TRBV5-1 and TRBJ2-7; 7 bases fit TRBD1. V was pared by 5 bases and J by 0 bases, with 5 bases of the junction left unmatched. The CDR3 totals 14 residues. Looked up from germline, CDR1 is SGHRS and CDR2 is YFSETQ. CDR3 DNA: TGCGCCAGCAGTGGGACAGCCTCCTCCTACGAGCAGTACTTC. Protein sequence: CASSGTASSYEQYF.

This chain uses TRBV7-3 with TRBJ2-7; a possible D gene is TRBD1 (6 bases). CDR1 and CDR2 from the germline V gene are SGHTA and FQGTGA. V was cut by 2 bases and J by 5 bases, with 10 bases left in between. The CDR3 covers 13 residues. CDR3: CASSLGYRDEQYF. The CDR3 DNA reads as TGTGCCAGCAGCTTAGGGTACAGGGACGAGCAGTACTTC.

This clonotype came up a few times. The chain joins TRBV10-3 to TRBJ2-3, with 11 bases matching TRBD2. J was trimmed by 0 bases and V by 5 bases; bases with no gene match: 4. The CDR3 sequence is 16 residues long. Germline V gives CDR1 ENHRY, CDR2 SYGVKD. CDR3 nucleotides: TGTGCCATCAGTTCTAGCGGGGGGACAAGCACAGATACGCAGTATTTT. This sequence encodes CAISSSGGTSTDTQYF.

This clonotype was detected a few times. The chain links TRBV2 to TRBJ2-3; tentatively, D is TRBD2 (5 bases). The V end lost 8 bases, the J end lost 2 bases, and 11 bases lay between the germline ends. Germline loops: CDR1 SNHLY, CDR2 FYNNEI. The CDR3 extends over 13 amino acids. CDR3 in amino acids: CASAGSPTDTQYF. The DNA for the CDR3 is TGTGCCAGCGCGGGCAGTCCCACAGATACGCAGTATTTT.

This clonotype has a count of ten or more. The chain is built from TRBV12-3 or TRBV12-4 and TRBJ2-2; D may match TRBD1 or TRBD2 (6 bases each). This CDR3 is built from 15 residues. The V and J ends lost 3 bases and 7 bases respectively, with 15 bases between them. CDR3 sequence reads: CASSFYGGQVGELFF. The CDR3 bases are TGTGCCAGCAGTTTCTATGGGGGGCAGGTCGGGGAGCTGTTTTTT.

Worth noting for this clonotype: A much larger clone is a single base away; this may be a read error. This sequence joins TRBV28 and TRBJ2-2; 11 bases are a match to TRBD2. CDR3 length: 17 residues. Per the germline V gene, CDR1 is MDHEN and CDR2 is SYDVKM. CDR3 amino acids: CANSLFVAGGLTGELFF. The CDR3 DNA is TGTGCCAACAGTTTATTTGTAGCGGGAGGGCTCACCGGGGAGCTGTTTTTT. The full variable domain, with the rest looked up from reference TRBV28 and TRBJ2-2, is DVKVTQSSRYLVKRTGEKVFLECVQDMDHENMFWYRQDPGLGLRLIYFSYDVKMKEKGDIPEGYSVSREKKERFSLILESASTNQTSMYLCANSLFVAGGLTGELFFGEGSRLTVL.

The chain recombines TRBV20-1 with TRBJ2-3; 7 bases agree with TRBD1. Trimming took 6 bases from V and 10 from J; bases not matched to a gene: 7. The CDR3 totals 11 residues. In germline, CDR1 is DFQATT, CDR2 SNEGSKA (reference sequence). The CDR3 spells CSANNRGAQYF. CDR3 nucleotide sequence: TGCAGTGCGAATAACAGGGGCGCGCAGTATTTT.

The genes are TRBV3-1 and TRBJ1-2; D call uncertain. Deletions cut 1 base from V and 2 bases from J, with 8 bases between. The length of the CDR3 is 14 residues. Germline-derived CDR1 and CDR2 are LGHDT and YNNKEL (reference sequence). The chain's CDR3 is CASSQGRGNYGYTF. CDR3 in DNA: TGTGCCAGCAGCCAAGGGAGAGGGAACTATGGCTACACCTTC.

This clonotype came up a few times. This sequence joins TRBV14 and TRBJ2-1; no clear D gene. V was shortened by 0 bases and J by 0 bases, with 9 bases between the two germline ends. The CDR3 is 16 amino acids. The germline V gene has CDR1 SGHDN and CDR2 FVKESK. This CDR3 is CASSQDLISSYNEQFF. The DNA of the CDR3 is TGTGCCAGCAGCCAAGATCTAATTAGCTCCTACAATGAGCAGTTCTTC.

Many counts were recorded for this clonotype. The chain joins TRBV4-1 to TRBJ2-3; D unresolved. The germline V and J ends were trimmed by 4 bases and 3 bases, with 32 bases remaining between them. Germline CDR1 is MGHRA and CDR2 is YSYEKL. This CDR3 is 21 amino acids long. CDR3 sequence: CASSRKEWFHPTRPETDTQYF. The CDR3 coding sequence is TGCGCCAGCAGCCGAAAAGAATGGTTTCACCCCACTCGACCAGAAACAGATACGCAGTATTTT.

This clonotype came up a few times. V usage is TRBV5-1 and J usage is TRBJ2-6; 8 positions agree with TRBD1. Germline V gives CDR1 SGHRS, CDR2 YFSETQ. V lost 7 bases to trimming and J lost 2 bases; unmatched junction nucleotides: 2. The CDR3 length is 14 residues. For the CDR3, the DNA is TGCGCCAGCCAACAGGGGGCTGGGGCCAACGTCCTGACTTTC. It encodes CASQQGAGANVLTF.

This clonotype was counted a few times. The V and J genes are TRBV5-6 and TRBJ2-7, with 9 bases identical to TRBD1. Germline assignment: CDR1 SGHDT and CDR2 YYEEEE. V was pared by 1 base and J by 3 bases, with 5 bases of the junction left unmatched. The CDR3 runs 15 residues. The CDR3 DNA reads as TGTGCCAGCAGCTTGTGGGACAGGGTCCTCTACGAGCAGTACTTC. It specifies CASSLWDRVLYEQYF.

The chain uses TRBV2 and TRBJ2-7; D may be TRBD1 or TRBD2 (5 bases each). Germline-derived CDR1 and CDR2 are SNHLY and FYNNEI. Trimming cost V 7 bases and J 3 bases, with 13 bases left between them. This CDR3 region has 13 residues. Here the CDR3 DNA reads TGTGCCAGCAACCGGGACGGTAACTACGAGCAGTACTTC. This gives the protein CASNRDGNYEQYF. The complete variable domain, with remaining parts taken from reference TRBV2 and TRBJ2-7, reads EPEVTQTPSHQVTQMGQEVILRCVPISNHLYFYWYRQILGQKVEFLVSFYNNEISEKSEIFDDQFSVERPDGSNFTLKIRSTKLEDSAMYFCASNRDGNYEQYFGPGTRLTVT.

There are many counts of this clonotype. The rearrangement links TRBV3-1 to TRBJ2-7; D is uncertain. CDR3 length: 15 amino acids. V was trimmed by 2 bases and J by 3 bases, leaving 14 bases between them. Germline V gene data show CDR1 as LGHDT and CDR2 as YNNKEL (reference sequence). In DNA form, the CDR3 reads TGTGCCAGCAGCCAACAAGGAGTGACGGGCTACGAGCAGTACTTC. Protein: CASSQQGVTGYEQYF.

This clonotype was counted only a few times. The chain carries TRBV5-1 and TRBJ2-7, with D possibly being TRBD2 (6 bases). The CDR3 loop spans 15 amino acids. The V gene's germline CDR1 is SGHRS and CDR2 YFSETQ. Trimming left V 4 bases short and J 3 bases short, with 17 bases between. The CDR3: CASSPQTGALYEQYF. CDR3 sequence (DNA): TGCGCCAGCAGCCCCCAGACGGGAGCCCTCTACGAGCAGTACTTC.

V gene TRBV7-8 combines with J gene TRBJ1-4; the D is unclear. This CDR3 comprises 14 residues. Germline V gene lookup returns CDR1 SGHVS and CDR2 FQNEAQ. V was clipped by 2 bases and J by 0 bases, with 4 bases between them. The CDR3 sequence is CASSLLSTNEKLFF. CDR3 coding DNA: TGTGCCAGCAGCTTATTATCAACTAATGAAAAACTGTTTTTT.

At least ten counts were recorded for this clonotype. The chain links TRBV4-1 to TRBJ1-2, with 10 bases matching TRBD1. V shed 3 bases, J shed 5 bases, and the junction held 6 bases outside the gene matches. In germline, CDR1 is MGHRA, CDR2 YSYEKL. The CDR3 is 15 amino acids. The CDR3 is CASSHTGQGEYGYTF. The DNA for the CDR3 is TGCGCCAGCAGCCATACCGGACAGGGGGAATATGGCTACACCTTC.